A selection of T cell receptor beta chains follows, all from one sample in a study of blood T cells in healthy people across ages. TCRdb re-analysed the 5' RACE reads in MiXCR, keeping a single row per CDR3 protein. The sample yields about 800,000 distinct CDR3 sequences, approximately 25% seen once. This same sample was also part of a study on T cells of mothers and their children.

The specimen sequenced was blood. The receptors stem from a boy between 10 and 17 years old in good health. Both conserved end residues are part of each CDR3. Fields, in order: V gene, clone size, J gene, CDR3 length, D gene, CDR3 protein, CDR3 DNA. The D gene is left open where the match is weak. Clone sizes are given selectively: once, few, many, or a class where the clone is expanded.

>TRBV13|-|TRBJ2-5|16|TRBD2
CASSLSPSGVQETQYF
TGTGCCAGCAGCTTATCCCCTAGCGGGGTCCAAGAGACCCAGTACTTC
>TRBV7-9|-|TRBJ2-5|14|-
CASSPWQGTETQYF
TGTGCCAGCAGCCCCTGGCAGGGGACCGAGACCCAGTACTTC
>TRBV30|-|TRBJ1-2|13|-
CAARGSPAGGYTF
TGTGCCGCCCGAGGGAGCCCCGCGGGAGGCTACACCTTC
>TRBV4-3|few|TRBJ1-2|15|TRBD1
CASSQDQGAVYGYTF
TGCGCCAGCAGCCAAGATCAGGGGGCCGTGTATGGCTACACCTTC
>TRBV7-3|-|TRBJ2-2|14|-
CASSQRGYTGELFF
TGTGCCAGCAGCCAACGGGGGTACACCGGGGAGCTGTTTTTT
>TRBV7-2|-|TRBJ2-7|15|TRBD1
CASKGDRGPFYEQYF
TGTGCCAGCAAGGGGGACAGGGGACCTTTCTACGAGCAGTACTTC
>TRBV12-3/TRBV12-4|few|TRBJ1-1|16|TRBD1
CASSFMTGMRNTEAFF
TGTGCCAGCAGTTTTATGACAGGGATGAGGAACACTGAAGCTTTCTTT
>TRBV4-2|-|TRBJ2-5|19|TRBD2
CASSQDVMGTSGSGETQYF
TGTGCCAGCAGCCAAGATGTGATGGGAACTAGCGGGAGTGGGGAGACCCAGTACTTC
>TRBV7-9|-|TRBJ2-7|14|-
CASSLGQGGDEQCF
TGTGCCAGCAGCCTCGGACAGGGAGGGGACGAGCAGTGCTTC
>TRBV4-3|-|TRBJ2-1|16|TRBD2
CASSQDPQRGYNEQFF
TGCGCCAGCAGCCAAGATCCCCAGCGGGGTTACAATGAGCAGTTCTTC